This TCR beta chain originates from a study of control samples from healthy donors and cancer patients. TCRdb keeps only in-frame clones here, not all; method: immunoSEQ multiplex PCR. The profile shows about 160,000 clones, around 94% of them singletons. Trimming took 4 bases from V and 6 from J; bases not matched to a gene: 12. The germline V gene encodes CDR1 SGHAT and CDR2 FQNNGV. The CDR3 loop spans 16 amino acids. The chain has TRBV11-2 and TRBJ1-3; 7 nucleotides line up with TRBD1. The sequenced sample consisted of PBMCs. The TCR originated in a man aged 60-69 years with colorectal cancer. In DNA form, the CDR3 reads TGTGCCAGCAGCTCAATCGAGAGGGGGCCTGAAAACACCATATATTTT. As protein: CASSSIERGPENTIYF.